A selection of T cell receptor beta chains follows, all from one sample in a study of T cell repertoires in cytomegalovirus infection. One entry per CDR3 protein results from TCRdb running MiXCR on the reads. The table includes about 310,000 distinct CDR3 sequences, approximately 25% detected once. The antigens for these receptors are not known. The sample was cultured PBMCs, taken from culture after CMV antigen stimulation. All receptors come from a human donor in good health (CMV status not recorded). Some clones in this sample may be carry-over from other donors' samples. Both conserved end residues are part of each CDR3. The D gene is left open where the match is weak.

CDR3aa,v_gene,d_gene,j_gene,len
CASSLVPGVSGELFF,TRBV11-2,NA,TRBJ2-2,15
CASSENTGDIFQPQHF,TRBV6-1,NA,TRBJ1-5,16
CSARGHGTNYGYTF,TRBV20-1,NA,TRBJ1-2,14
CASSLVTGPTEAFF,TRBV7-6,NA,TRBJ1-1,14
CASSHPGATNEKLFF,TRBV6-6,NA,TRBJ1-4,15
CASSLEGTSRGEKLFF,TRBV7-2,NA,TRBJ1-4,16
CASSQGAGDYGDNEQFF,TRBV3-1,NA,TRBJ2-1,17
CASSPLATGELFF,TRBV5-4,NA,TRBJ2-2,13
CASTGDRSSYNSPLHF,TRBV19,NA,TRBJ1-6,16
CASSLGTSGSRETQYF,TRBV7-2,TRBD2,TRBJ2-5,16
CAISESRSEVYGYTF,TRBV10-3,NA,TRBJ1-2,15
CASSLSYGTGELFF,TRBV7-6,NA,TRBJ2-2,14
CASSPRDRGDEQFF,TRBV11-2,NA,TRBJ2-1,14
CASSWGQGGNYGYTF,TRBV7-9,TRBD1,TRBJ1-2,15
CASSIQGVRYEQYF,TRBV5-5,NA,TRBJ2-7,14
CASLDSAGVPRGTGELFF,TRBV19,TRBD2,TRBJ2-2,18
CASSLNGQTEAFF,TRBV12-3/TRBV12-4,NA,TRBJ1-1,13
CASSLLVGGFTDTQYF,TRBV12-3/TRBV12-4,NA,TRBJ2-3,16
CASSLLTNGYTF,TRBV7-4,NA,TRBJ1-2,12
CASSPRNRGPPDTQYF,TRBV6-8,TRBD1,TRBJ2-3,16
CASSGTSGRALGSNEQFF,TRBV9,TRBD2,TRBJ2-1,18
CASSQDGTGGKSPLHF,TRBV4-1,TRBD1,TRBJ1-6,16
CASSYKQGAGKPANQPQHF,TRBV7-2,NA,TRBJ1-5,19
CASSLDRGGQPQHF,TRBV7-8,NA,TRBJ1-5,14
CASSPGARPDNEQFF,TRBV7-2,NA,TRBJ2-1,15
CDSSRDTSSGNTLYF,TRBV7-2,NA,TRBJ1-3,15
CASSLSGTGEIEAFF,TRBV27,TRBD1,TRBJ1-1,15
CASSLRPDPGEQYF,TRBV7-2,NA,TRBJ2-7,14
CSANRDGPRAGELFF,TRBV20-1,NA,TRBJ2-2,15
CSARDRGRPYNEQFF,TRBV20-1,NA,TRBJ2-1,15
CSAQGLYQETQYF,TRBV20-1,NA,TRBJ2-5,13
CASSPHGGTSGTGEQFF,TRBV13,TRBD2,TRBJ2-1,17
CASSLGTSRGFEQFF,TRBV7-8,NA,TRBJ2-1,15
CASRGLAGTNTGELFF,TRBV7-2,TRBD2,TRBJ2-2,16
CASSLFGVQSSYGYTF,TRBV5-6,NA,TRBJ1-2,16
CAIAKGIQETQYF,TRBV10-3,NA,TRBJ2-5,13
CASSFTGNSGNTIYF,TRBV7-9,NA,TRBJ1-3,15
CSANIVSRDGYTF,TRBV20-1,NA,TRBJ1-2,13
CASSLERGGSYNEQFF,TRBV7-9,TRBD2,TRBJ2-1,16
CASSTHDGPYGYTF,TRBV9,NA,TRBJ1-2,14
CASRRHLAGERTYNEQFF,TRBV7-2,TRBD2,TRBJ2-1,18
CASSPTETQYF,TRBV6-1,NA,TRBJ2-5,11
CASSGGQSSNEKLFF,TRBV7-2,TRBD1,TRBJ1-4,15
CSVGWDRGGYEQYF,TRBV29-1,TRBD1,TRBJ2-7,14
CASRASGTYEQYF,TRBV19,TRBD2,TRBJ2-7,13
CASSYYPSGQVAGELFF,TRBV6-8,TRBD2,TRBJ2-2,17
CASSTGGSQPQHF,TRBV19,NA,TRBJ1-5,13
CASSYGGATYTEAFF,TRBV6-1,NA,TRBJ1-1,15
CASPGTGDTDTQYF,TRBV6-5,TRBD1,TRBJ2-3,14
CATSDGAYTQYF,TRBV24-1,NA,TRBJ2-3,12
CASSIHGAGELFF,TRBV19,NA,TRBJ2-2,13
CASSLGGAGRGTYNEQFF,TRBV11-2,NA,TRBJ2-1,18
CASSLSLAGYNEQFF,TRBV5-4,TRBD2,TRBJ2-1,15